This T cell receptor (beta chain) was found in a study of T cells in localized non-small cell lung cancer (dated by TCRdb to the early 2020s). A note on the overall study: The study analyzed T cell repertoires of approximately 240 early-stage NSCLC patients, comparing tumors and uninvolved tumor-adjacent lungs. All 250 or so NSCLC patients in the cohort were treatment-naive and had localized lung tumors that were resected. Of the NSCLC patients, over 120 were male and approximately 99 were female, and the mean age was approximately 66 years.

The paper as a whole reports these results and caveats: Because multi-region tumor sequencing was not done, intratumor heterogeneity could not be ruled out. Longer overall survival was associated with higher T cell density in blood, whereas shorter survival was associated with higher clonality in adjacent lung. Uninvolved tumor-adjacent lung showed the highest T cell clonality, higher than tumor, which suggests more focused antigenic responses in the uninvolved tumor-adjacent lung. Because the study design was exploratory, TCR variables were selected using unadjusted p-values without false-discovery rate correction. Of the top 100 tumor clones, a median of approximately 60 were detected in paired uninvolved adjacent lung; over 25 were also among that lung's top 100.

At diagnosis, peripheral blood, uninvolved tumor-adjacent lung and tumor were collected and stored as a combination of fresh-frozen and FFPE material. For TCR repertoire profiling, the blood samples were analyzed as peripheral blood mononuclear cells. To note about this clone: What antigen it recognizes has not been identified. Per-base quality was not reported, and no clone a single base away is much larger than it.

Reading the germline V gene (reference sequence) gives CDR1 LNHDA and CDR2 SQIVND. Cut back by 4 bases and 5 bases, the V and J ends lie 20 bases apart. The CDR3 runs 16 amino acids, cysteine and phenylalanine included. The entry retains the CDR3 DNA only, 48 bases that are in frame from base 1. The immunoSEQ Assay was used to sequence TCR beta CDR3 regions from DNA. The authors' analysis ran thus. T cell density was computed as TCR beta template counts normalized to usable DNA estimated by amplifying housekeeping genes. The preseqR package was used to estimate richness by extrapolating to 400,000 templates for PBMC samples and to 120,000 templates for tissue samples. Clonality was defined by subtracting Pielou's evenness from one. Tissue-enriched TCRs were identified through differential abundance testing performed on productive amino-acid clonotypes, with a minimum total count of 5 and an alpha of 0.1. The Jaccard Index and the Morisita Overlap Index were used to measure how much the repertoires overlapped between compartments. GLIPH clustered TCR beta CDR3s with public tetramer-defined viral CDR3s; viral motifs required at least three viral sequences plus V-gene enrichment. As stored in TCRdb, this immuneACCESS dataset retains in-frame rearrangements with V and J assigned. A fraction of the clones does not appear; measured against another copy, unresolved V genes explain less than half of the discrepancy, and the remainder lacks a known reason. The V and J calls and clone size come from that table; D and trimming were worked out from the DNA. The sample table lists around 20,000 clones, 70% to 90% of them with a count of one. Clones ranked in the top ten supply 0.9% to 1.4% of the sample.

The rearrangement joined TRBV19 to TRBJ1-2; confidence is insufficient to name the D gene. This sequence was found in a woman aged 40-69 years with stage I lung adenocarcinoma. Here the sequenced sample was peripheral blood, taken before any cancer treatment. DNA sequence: TGTGCCAGTAGTACTCGGACCGCGCCGGAATTATATGGCTACACCTTC. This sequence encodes CASSTRTAPELYGYTF.